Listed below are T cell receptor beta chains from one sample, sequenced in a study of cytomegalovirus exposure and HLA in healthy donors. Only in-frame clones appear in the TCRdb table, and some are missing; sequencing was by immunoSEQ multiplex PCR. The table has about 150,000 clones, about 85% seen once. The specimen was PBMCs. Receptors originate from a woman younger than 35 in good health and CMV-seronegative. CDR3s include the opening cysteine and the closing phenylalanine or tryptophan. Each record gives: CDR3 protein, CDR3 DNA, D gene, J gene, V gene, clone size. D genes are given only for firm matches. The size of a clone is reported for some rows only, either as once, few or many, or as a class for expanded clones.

cdr3_aa: CASTAVAGLTYNEQFF
cdr3_nt: TGTGCCAGTACCGCCGTGGCGGGACTAACCTACAATGAGCAGTTCTTC
d_call: TRBD2
j_call: TRBJ2-1
v_call: TRBV19
clone_size: NA

cdr3_aa: CASSLGGVHSSSDTQYF
cdr3_nt: TGTGCCAGCAGCTTGGGGGGGGTTCATTCCAGTTCAGATACGCAGTATTTT
d_call: NA
j_call: TRBJ2-3
v_call: TRBV5-6
clone_size: NA

cdr3_aa: CASSVQGFEQYF
cdr3_nt: TGTGCCAGCAGCGTACAGGGCTTCGAGCAGTACTTC
d_call: NA
j_call: TRBJ2-7
v_call: TRBV5-4
clone_size: NA

cdr3_aa: CASFETGVLGYTF
cdr3_nt: TGTGCCAGTTTTGAAACAGGGGTGCTCGGCTACACCTTC
d_call: TRBD1
j_call: TRBJ1-2
v_call: TRBV19
clone_size: NA

cdr3_aa: CASSPPSQPQHF
cdr3_nt: TGTGCCAGCAGTCCCCCGAGTCAGCCCCAGCATTTT
d_call: NA
j_call: TRBJ1-5
v_call: TRBV28
clone_size: NA

cdr3_aa: CASSPTTGAFYGYTF
cdr3_nt: TGTGCCAGTAGTCCCACCACAGGCGCCTTTTATGGCTACACCTTC
d_call: NA
j_call: TRBJ1-2
v_call: TRBV19
clone_size: NA

cdr3_aa: CASSLARGGNTGELFF
cdr3_nt: TGCGCCAGCAGCTTGGCGAGGGGGGGCAACACCGGGGAGCTGTTTTTT
d_call: NA
j_call: TRBJ2-2
v_call: TRBV5-1
clone_size: NA

cdr3_aa: CASSEAPGTQYF
cdr3_nt: TGTGCCAGCAGTGAAGCGCCGGGGACCCAGTACTTC
d_call: NA
j_call: TRBJ2-5
v_call: TRBV2
clone_size: NA

cdr3_aa: CASSSPGQGNYEQYF
cdr3_nt: TGTGCCAGCAGTTCCCCAGGACAGGGGAACTACGAGCAGTACTTC
d_call: TRBD1
j_call: TRBJ2-7
v_call: TRBV6-6
clone_size: once

cdr3_aa: CASSQDSSYEQYF
cdr3_nt: TGTGCCAGCAGCCAGGACAGCTCCTACGAGCAGTACTTC
d_call: NA
j_call: TRBJ2-7
v_call: TRBV5-6
clone_size: NA

cdr3_aa: CASSLRSQVNTEAFF
cdr3_nt: TGTGCCAGTAGCCTAAGGTCACAGGTGAACACTGAAGCTTTCTTT
d_call: NA
j_call: TRBJ1-1
v_call: TRBV19
clone_size: NA

cdr3_aa: CASSTRDTTPYYTF
cdr3_nt: TGTGCCAGCAGCACCCGGGACACAACCCCCTACTACACCTTC
d_call: NA
j_call: TRBJ1-2
v_call: TRBV5-4
clone_size: NA

cdr3_aa: CASSFQGSEQYF
cdr3_nt: TGTGCCAGCAGCTTCCAGGGTAGCGAGCAGTACTTC
d_call: NA
j_call: TRBJ2-7
v_call: TRBV7-2
clone_size: NA

cdr3_aa: CASREGQGVGYTF
cdr3_nt: TGTGCCAGCAGGGAGGGACAGGGCGTTGGCTACACCTTC
d_call: TRBD1
j_call: TRBJ1-2
v_call: TRBV28
clone_size: NA

cdr3_aa: CASSLFRGLGQPQHF
cdr3_nt: TGTGCCAGCAGTTTATTTAGGGGGCTGGGACAGCCCCAGCATTTT
d_call: TRBD1
j_call: TRBJ1-5
v_call: TRBV28
clone_size: NA

cdr3_aa: CASSHGQGSTGELFF
cdr3_nt: TGTGCCAGCAGCCATGGACAGGGAAGCACCGGGGAGCTGTTTTTT
d_call: TRBD1
j_call: TRBJ2-2
v_call: TRBV13
clone_size: NA

cdr3_aa: CASSEAKQECTQYF
cdr3_nt: TGTGCCAGCTCCGAGGCCAAACAGGAGTGCACCCAGTACTTC
d_call: NA
j_call: TRBJ2-5
v_call: TRBV5-3
clone_size: NA

cdr3_aa: CASSPGGASQPQHF
cdr3_nt: TGTGCCAGCAGTCCTGGGGGGGCGAGTCAGCCCCAGCATTTT
d_call: NA
j_call: TRBJ1-5
v_call: TRBV6-6
clone_size: NA

cdr3_aa: CASTPAGGLGEQYF
cdr3_nt: TGCGCCAGCACCCCGGCCGGGGGGCTGGGGGAGCAGTACTTC
d_call: NA
j_call: TRBJ2-7
v_call: TRBV5-1
clone_size: NA

cdr3_aa: CASSGAGDTQYF
cdr3_nt: TGTGCCAGCAGCGGGGCTGGAGATACGCAGTATTTT
d_call: NA
j_call: TRBJ2-3
v_call: TRBV7-3
clone_size: NA

cdr3_aa: CASSQGGQGGANVLTF
cdr3_nt: TGCGCCAGCAGCCAAGGAGGACAGGGTGGGGCCAACGTCCTGACTTTC
d_call: TRBD1
j_call: TRBJ2-6
v_call: TRBV4-3
clone_size: NA

cdr3_aa: CASLGHLSYNSPLHF
cdr3_nt: TGTGCCAGCCTGGGACACCTCTCCTATAATTCACCCCTCCACTTT
d_call: NA
j_call: TRBJ1-6
v_call: TRBV28
clone_size: NA

cdr3_aa: CASSLGAGERSTDTQYF
cdr3_nt: TGTGCCAGCAGCTTAGGAGCGGGAGAAAGGAGCACAGATACGCAGTATTTT
d_call: TRBD2
j_call: TRBJ2-3
v_call: TRBV11-3
clone_size: once

cdr3_aa: CASSQAFQASYEQYF
cdr3_nt: TGCGCCAGCAGCCAAGCTTTCCAGGCCTCCTACGAGCAGTACTTC
d_call: NA
j_call: TRBJ2-7
v_call: TRBV4-3
clone_size: NA

cdr3_aa: CASSIQGQGDEQYF
cdr3_nt: TGTGCCAGTAGTATACAGGGACAGGGAGACGAGCAGTACTTC
d_call: TRBD1
j_call: TRBJ2-7
v_call: TRBV19
clone_size: NA

cdr3_aa: CASSPPGVGNQPQHF
cdr3_nt: TGCGCCAGCAGCCCTCCCGGGGTCGGCAATCAGCCCCAGCATTTT
d_call: NA
j_call: TRBJ1-5
v_call: TRBV4-1
clone_size: once

cdr3_aa: CASSSRSYNEQFF
cdr3_nt: TGTGCCAGCAGTTCCAGGTCCTACAATGAGCAGTTCTTC
d_call: NA
j_call: TRBJ2-1
v_call: TRBV27
clone_size: NA

cdr3_aa: CASSQGWGRDQPQHF
cdr3_nt: TGTGCCAGCAGCCAAGGATGGGGGCGCGATCAGCCCCAGCATTTT
d_call: NA
j_call: TRBJ1-5
v_call: TRBV27
clone_size: few

cdr3_aa: CASSLATSWSGELFF
cdr3_nt: TGTGCCAGCAGCTTAGCGACTAGTTGGTCCGGGGAGCTGTTTTTT
d_call: NA
j_call: TRBJ2-2
v_call: TRBV7-2
clone_size: NA

cdr3_aa: CASSLAVSYEQYF
cdr3_nt: TGTGCCAGCAGCTTAGCTGTTTCCTACGAGCAGTACTTC
d_call: NA
j_call: TRBJ2-7
v_call: TRBV11-2
clone_size: NA

cdr3_aa: CASSTTSGRSTDTQYF
cdr3_nt: TGTGCCAGCAGCACCACTAGCGGCCGTAGCACAGATACGCAGTATTTT
d_call: TRBD2
j_call: TRBJ2-3
v_call: TRBV9
clone_size: NA

cdr3_aa: CASSSRLAGEYNEQFF
cdr3_nt: TGTGCCAGCAGCTCCAGACTGGCGGGAGAGTACAATGAGCAGTTCTTC
d_call: TRBD2
j_call: TRBJ2-1
v_call: TRBV5-4
clone_size: NA

cdr3_aa: CASSPLAGAGELFF
cdr3_nt: TGTGCCAGTAGTCCCCTGGCGGGGGCCGGGGAGCTGTTTTTT
d_call: TRBD2
j_call: TRBJ2-2
v_call: TRBV19
clone_size: NA

cdr3_aa: CASPTPGTSGRAGYEQYF
cdr3_nt: TGTGCCAGCCCAACGCCCGGGACTAGCGGGAGGGCTGGATACGAGCAGTACTTC
d_call: NA
j_call: TRBJ2-7
v_call: TRBV21-1
clone_size: NA

cdr3_aa: CASSLEAGSDEQYF
cdr3_nt: TGTGCCAGCAGTTTGGAGGCGGGGTCGGACGAGCAGTACTTC
d_call: NA
j_call: TRBJ2-7
v_call: TRBV5-4
clone_size: NA

cdr3_aa: CAISESWEGGYTF
cdr3_nt: TGTGCCATCAGTGAGTCCTGGGAGGGTGGCTACACCTTC
d_call: NA
j_call: TRBJ1-2
v_call: TRBV10-3
clone_size: NA

cdr3_aa: CASTRRGDSSSPLHF
cdr3_nt: TGTGCCAGTACTCGACGGGGGGATTCGAGTTCACCCCTCCACTTT
d_call: NA
j_call: TRBJ1-6
v_call: TRBV19
clone_size: NA

cdr3_aa: CSARARYGYTF
cdr3_nt: TGCAGTGCTAGGGCCCGCTATGGCTACACCTTC
d_call: NA
j_call: TRBJ1-2
v_call: TRBV20-1
clone_size: NA

cdr3_aa: CASSLANQGPVGEQYF
cdr3_nt: TGCGCCAGCAGCTTGGCGAACCAGGGGCCGGTGGGCGAGCAGTACTTC
d_call: NA
j_call: TRBJ2-7
v_call: TRBV5-1
clone_size: NA

cdr3_aa: CASSSFQETQYF
cdr3_nt: TGTGCCAGCAGCTCTTTCCAAGAGACCCAGTACTTC
d_call: NA
j_call: TRBJ2-5
v_call: TRBV7-9
clone_size: NA

cdr3_aa: CASKQRSNEKLFF
cdr3_nt: TGTGCCAGTAAACAGAGATCTAATGAAAAACTGTTTTTT
d_call: NA
j_call: TRBJ1-4
v_call: TRBV28
clone_size: NA

cdr3_aa: CASSLGTGGARTGELFF
cdr3_nt: TGCGCCAGCAGCTTGGGAACAGGGGGCGCACGGACCGGGGAGCTGTTTTTT
d_call: TRBD1
j_call: TRBJ2-2
v_call: TRBV5-1
clone_size: NA

cdr3_aa: CASSSPLMAGDQETQYF
cdr3_nt: TGTGCCAGCAGTTCCCCCCTGATGGCGGGGGATCAAGAGACCCAGTACTTC
d_call: TRBD2
j_call: TRBJ2-5
v_call: TRBV27
clone_size: NA

cdr3_aa: CASSARLAGGRLAYNEQFF
cdr3_nt: TGTGCCAGCAGCGCCCGACTAGCGGGGGGGCGGTTAGCCTACAATGAGCAGTTCTTC
d_call: TRBD2
j_call: TRBJ2-1
v_call: TRBV7-2
clone_size: NA

cdr3_aa: CASQGPLNTEAFF
cdr3_nt: TGTGCCAGCCAGGGGCCATTGAACACTGAAGCTTTCTTT
d_call: NA
j_call: TRBJ1-1
v_call: TRBV2
clone_size: NA

cdr3_aa: CATSKGGSEDTDTQYF
cdr3_nt: TGTGCCACCAGCAAAGGGGGTTCTGAAGACACGGATACGCAGTATTTT
d_call: NA
j_call: TRBJ2-3
v_call: TRBV15
clone_size: NA

cdr3_aa: CASSDRGGEPQHF
cdr3_nt: TGTGCCAGCAGCGACAGGGGGGGCGAGCCCCAGCATTTT
d_call: TRBD1
j_call: TRBJ1-5
v_call: TRBV6-5
clone_size: few

cdr3_aa: CASSPDYLASGGYEQYF
cdr3_nt: TGCGCCAGCAGCCCCGACTACCTCGCTAGCGGGGGCTACGAGCAGTACTTC
d_call: TRBD2
j_call: TRBJ2-7
v_call: TRBV5-1
clone_size: NA

cdr3_aa: CASSFGRGRGNIQYF
cdr3_nt: TGTGCCAGCAGTTTCGGGCGGGGAAGGGGAAACATTCAGTACTTC
d_call: NA
j_call: TRBJ2-4
v_call: TRBV27
clone_size: NA

cdr3_aa: CASSEEGQGGDIQYF
cdr3_nt: TGTGCCAGCAGTGAAGAGGGGCAGGGTGGGGACATTCAGTACTTC
d_call: NA
j_call: TRBJ2-4
v_call: TRBV2
clone_size: once

cdr3_aa: CASSFWDNTDTQYF
cdr3_nt: TGCGCCAGCAGCTTCTGGGACAACACAGATACGCAGTATTTT
d_call: NA
j_call: TRBJ2-3
v_call: TRBV5-1
clone_size: NA

cdr3_aa: CASSYSTGTYEQYF
cdr3_nt: TGTGCCAGCAGTTACTCGACAGGCACCTACGAGCAGTACTTC
d_call: NA
j_call: TRBJ2-7
v_call: TRBV6-5
clone_size: NA